Below, 13 T cell receptor beta chains from the same sample are listed, as sequenced in a study of blood T cells in healthy people across ages. A second PCR, run for about 7 to 12 cycles, used a sample-barcoded 5' primer plus a J-beta primer mix. TCRdb re-called the 5' RACE reads through MiXCR, storing one row per CDR3 protein. The data hold some 710,000 distinct CDR3 sequences, with 20% to 25% observed a single time. Sample: blood. Receptor source: a man aged 65 to 79 in good health.

This clonotype has just a few counts. This chain uses TRBV7-9 with TRBJ2-2, with D perhaps matching TRBD1 or TRBD2 (5 bases each). Germline CDR1 reads SEHNR; CDR2 reads FQNEAQ (reference sequence). The CDR3 is 16 amino acids. Trimming pared 3 bases from V and 3 bases from J, leaving 14 bases between. The CDR3 region has the DNA TGTGCCAGCAGCTTCGTTCCAGGGACCGACACCGGGGAGCTGTTTTTT. This sequence encodes CASSFVPGTDTGELFF.

This clonotype was recorded a few times. The gene calls are TRBV7-2 and TRBJ2-7; 8 positions match TRBD2. The last part of the DNA fits TRBJ2-1 better; the J call may be wrong. CDR1 and CDR2 (germline): SGHTA, FQGNSA. The CDR3 runs to 14 residues. CDR3 loop: CASSPGLEYNEQFF. The CDR3 bases are TGTGCCAGCAGCCCGGGACTAGAGTACAATGAGCAGTTCTTC.

This clonotype was observed a handful of times. The chain links TRBV4-3 to TRBJ1-2; D is ambiguous. Germline lookup yields CDR1 LGHNA and CDR2 YSLEER. There are 15 residues in the CDR3. With 0 bases removed from V and 7 bases from J, the gap between germline ends came to 15 bases. The CDR3 loop reads CASSQDRGGGFGYTF. The DNA of the CDR3 is TGCGCCAGCAGCCAAGATCGGGGAGGAGGGTTTGGCTACACCTTC.

The genes are TRBV12-3 or TRBV12-4 and TRBJ2-7; 7 bases line up with TRBD2. The assigned J gene may be wrong: the sequence end matches TRBJ2-1 better. The CDR3 covers 14 residues. The CDR3 DNA reads as TGTGCCAGCACCTCGGGGGGTCGCTACAATGAGCAGTTCTTC. This translates into CASTSGGRYNEQFF.

The gene calls are TRBV6-5 and TRBJ1-1; 9 bases are shared with TRBD1. The CDR3 covers 16 residues. V lost 7 bases, J lost 1 base, and 10 bases stayed unmatched. Germline V gene sequence: CDR1 MNHEY, CDR2 SVGAGI. This CDR3 reads CASTLPGQGTNTEAFF. The CDR3 coding sequence is TGTGCCAGCACCCTACCGGGACAGGGAACGAACACTGAAGCTTTCTTT.

This clonotype turned up a few times. CDR3: CASSLQTQNIQYF. As DNA, the CDR3 is TGTGCCAGCAGTCTCCAAACCCAAAACATTCAGTACTTC. The rearrangement joins TRBV28 to TRBJ2-4, with D uncertain. In germline, CDR1 is MDHEN, CDR2 SYDVKM. CDR3 length: 13 residues. Trimming stripped 5 bases from V and 5 bases from J, with 10 bases between.

The chain joins TRBV5-5 to TRBJ1-1; D not resolved. The germline V gene has CDR1 SGHKS and CDR2 YYEKEE (reference sequence). The CDR3 spans 12 residues. Trimming removed 0 bases at V and 11 bases at J, with 11 bases between. Here the CDR3 reads CASSLEGFGAFF. The CDR3 DNA follows: TGTGCCAGCAGCTTGGAAGGATTTGGCGCTTTCTTT.

The chain combines TRBV27 with TRBJ1-3; D is unresolved. The CDR3 covers 15 residues. Deletions cut 1 base from V and 0 bases from J, with 7 bases between. Germline V gives CDR1 MNHEY, CDR2 SMNVEV (reference sequence). The CDR3 nucleotides are TGTGCCAGCAGTTTATTTGCAGACTCTGGAAACACCATATATTTT. Its protein is CASSLFADSGNTIYF.

This clonotype was counted between two and nine times. The gene calls are TRBV29-1 and TRBJ1-1; no firm D call. Germline lookup yields CDR1 SQVTM and CDR2 ANQGSEA. CDR3 size: 13 residues. Trimming left V 4 bases short and J 6 bases short, with 15 bases between. The CDR3 protein is CSVGEGKVAEAFF. CDR3 bases: TGCAGCGTTGGGGAAGGAAAGGTCGCTGAAGCTTTCTTT.

This clonotype showed up many times. The gene calls are TRBV12-3 or TRBV12-4 and TRBJ2-5, with D tentatively TRBD2 (5 bases). The end of the DNA fits TRBJ2-7 better, so the J call may be wrong. This CDR3 has 14 amino acids. CDR3 region: CASLQFGVGDEQYF. DNA for the CDR3: TGTGCCAGCCTACAGTTCGGGGTCGGTGACGAGCAGTACTTC.

This clonotype was detected a few times. The chain combines TRBV10-2 with TRBJ2-5; D gene uncertain. The V end lost 0 bases, the J end lost 3 bases, and 11 bases lay between the germline ends. This CDR3 is built from 15 residues. CDR1 and CDR2 from the germline V gene are WSHSY and SAAADI. The CDR3: CASSESTRWEETQYF. In DNA, the CDR3 is TGCGCCAGCAGTGAGTCGACTCGGTGGGAAGAGACCCAGTACTTC.

The chain combines TRBV7-2 with TRBJ1-6; the D is unclear. Germline loops: CDR1 SGHTA, CDR2 FQGNSA. The CDR3 is 14 amino acids. V lost 4 bases and J 12 bases, leaving 16 bases between the germline ends. CDR3 in DNA: TGTGCCAGCAGCTCTGAGACAAGCGGGGTACCCCTCCACTTT. This translates into CASSSETSGVPLHF.

V is TRBV7-3 and J is TRBJ2-2; D is unresolved. The CDR3 is 13 amino acids. In germline, CDR1 is SGHTA, CDR2 FQGTGA. The V end was cut by 4 bases, the J end by 6 bases, with 9 bases between. DNA of the CDR3: TGTGCCAGCAGCTGGGGTTTTTCCGGGGAGCTGTTTTTT. Translation: CASSWGFSGELFF.